Each of the 2 T cell receptor beta chains below was sequenced from the same sample in a study of blood T cell repertoires in COVID-19. The method was immunoSEQ multiplex PCR; TCRdb's version includes in-frame clones alone and lacks a portion of them. The sample consists of under 500,000 clones, approximately 90% of them appearing once. What was sequenced was PBMCs or T cells enriched from blood (not recorded which). These TCRs come from a young woman with acute COVID-19.

A single count supports this clone. The chain joins TRBV4-2 to TRBJ2-5; the D is unclear. Germline CDR1 LGHNA, CDR2 YNFKEQ. The CDR3 sequence is 14 residues long. V lost 1 base to trimming and J lost 1 base, with 7 bases between them. The CDR3 DNA reads TGTGCCAGCAGCCAAGCGTTAGCCCAAGAGACCCAGTACTTC. It translates to CASSQALAQETQYF.

The chain combines TRBV6-6 with TRBJ1-6; 8 bases agree with TRBD1. The CDR3 length is 16 residues. The V gene end was trimmed by 0 bases and the J gene end by 4 bases; junction bases not matched to a gene: 2. Germline V gene lookup returns CDR1 MNHNY and CDR2 SVGAGI (reference sequence). CDR3 in amino acids: CASSYSRDRYNSPLHF. The CDR3 coding sequence is TGTGCCAGCAGTTACTCCCGGGACAGGTATAATTCACCCCTCCACTTT.